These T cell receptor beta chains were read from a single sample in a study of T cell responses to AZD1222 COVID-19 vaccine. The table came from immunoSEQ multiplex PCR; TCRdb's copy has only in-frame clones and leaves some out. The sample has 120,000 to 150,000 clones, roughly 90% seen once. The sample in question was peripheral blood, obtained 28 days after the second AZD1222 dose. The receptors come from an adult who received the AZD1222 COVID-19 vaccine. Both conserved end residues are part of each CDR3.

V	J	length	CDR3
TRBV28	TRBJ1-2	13	CASSPVRVDGYTF
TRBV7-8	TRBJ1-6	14	CASSLVAVGSPLHF
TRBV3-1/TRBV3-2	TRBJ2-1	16	CASSQAGVGTYNEQFF
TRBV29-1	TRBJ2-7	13	CSVVFTDTYEQYF
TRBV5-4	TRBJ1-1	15	CASSEKHILNTEAFF
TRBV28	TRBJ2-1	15	CASSLLGTGGNEQFF
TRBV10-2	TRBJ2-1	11	CASNRGNEQFF
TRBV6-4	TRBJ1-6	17	CASSDSKTNRVYSPLHF
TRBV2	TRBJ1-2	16	CASSGTQRLRGYGYTF
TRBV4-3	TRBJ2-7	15	CASSQDRGVSYEQYF
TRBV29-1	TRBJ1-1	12	CSAQGGRTEAFF
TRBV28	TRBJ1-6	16	CASSRTGRTYNSPLHF
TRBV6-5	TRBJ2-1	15	CASSYGGLADNEQFF
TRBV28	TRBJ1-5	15	CASSTGQGSNQPQHF
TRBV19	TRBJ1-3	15	CASSKDIGPGDTIYF
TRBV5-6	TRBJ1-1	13	CASSFGRNTEAFF
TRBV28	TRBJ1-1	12	CAIRTGPSEAFF
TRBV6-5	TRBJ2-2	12	CASRPYTGELFF
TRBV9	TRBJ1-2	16	CASSVGQTRSNYGYTF
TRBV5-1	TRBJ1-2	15	CASSLTLSQNYGYTF
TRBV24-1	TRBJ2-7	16	CATSAGTGASSYEQYF
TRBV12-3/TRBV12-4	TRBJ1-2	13	CASSLSSSYGYTF
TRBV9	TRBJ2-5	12	CASSAGFETQYF
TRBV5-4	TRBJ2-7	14	CASSLQGISNEQYF
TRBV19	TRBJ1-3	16	CASSIPAAGSGNTIYF
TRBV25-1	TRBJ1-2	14	CASTSFGPNYGYTF
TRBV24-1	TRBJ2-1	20	CATSDLKGGDKSLGYNEQFF
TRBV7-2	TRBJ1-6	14	CASSFTGEWAPLHF
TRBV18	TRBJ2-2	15	CASSPRGSSSGELFF
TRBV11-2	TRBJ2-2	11	CASSLPGELFF
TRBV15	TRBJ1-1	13	CATSRDLGSEAFF
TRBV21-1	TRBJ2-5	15	CASSNSGQGWETQYF
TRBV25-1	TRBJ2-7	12	CASSEPGQGWYF
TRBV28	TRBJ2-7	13	CASNLAATYEQYF
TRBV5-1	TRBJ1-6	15	CASSRRDSANSPLHF
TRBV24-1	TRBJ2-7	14	CATSDYPRTPEQYF
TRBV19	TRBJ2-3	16	CASSLAGQGASDTQYF
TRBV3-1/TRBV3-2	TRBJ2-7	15	CASSHLGGQGYEQYF